This is a list of T cell receptor beta chains from one sample in a study of cytomegalovirus exposure and HLA in healthy donors. Generated by immunoSEQ multiplex PCR, the TCRdb table keeps only in-frame clones and is missing some. The sample has some 130,000 clones; approximately 80% are singletons. Sequencing input: PBMCs. All receptors derive from a man in his thirties or forties in good health and CMV-seronegative. Both conserved end residues are part of each CDR3. Each record gives: CDR3 DNA, CDR3 protein, D gene, clone size, V gene, J gene. The D gene is left open where the match is weak. The size field is filled for only some rows; it gives once, few, many or a size class.

TGTGCCAGCTCACCACAGTGGGCAGCAATGAACACTGAAGCTTTCTTT,CASSPQWAAMNTEAFF,-,-,TRBV18,TRBJ1-1
TGTGCCTGGAGTGTATACGGGAATGAGCAGTTCTTC,CAWSVYGNEQFF,-,-,TRBV30,TRBJ2-1
TGTGCCAGCTCACCACGGACAGGGGTAGGAGAGACCCAGTACTTC,CASSPRTGVGETQYF,TRBD1,few,TRBV18,TRBJ2-5
TGTGCCAGCAGTTACCTGACAGGGGATAATGAAAAACTGTTTTTT,CASSYLTGDNEKLFF,TRBD1,few,TRBV6-6,TRBJ1-4
TGCGCCAGCAGTTCTGGGACTAGTCGCGGGTGGGGGCAGTACTTC,CASSSGTSRGWGQYF,TRBD2,-,TRBV4-1,TRBJ2-5
TGCAGCATCACAGGCTCTGGAAACACCATATATTTT,CSITGSGNTIYF,-,once,TRBV29-1,TRBJ1-3
TGTGCCTGGAGTGTATATGGGCTCGAGCAGTACTTC,CAWSVYGLEQYF,-,-,TRBV30,TRBJ2-7
TGTGCCAGCAGCTTAGACAGTGAGAGCTCCTACGAGCAGTACTTC,CASSLDSESSYEQYF,-,-,TRBV7-2,TRBJ2-7
TGTGCCTGGGGCCGCATTCGGGGTAGCGAGACCCAGTACTTC,CAWGRIRGSETQYF,-,many,TRBV30,TRBJ2-5
TGCAGCGTTGAACTTCTGCGGGAGGGGAGGAATGAGCAGTTCTTC,CSVELLREGRNEQFF,TRBD2,-,TRBV29-1,TRBJ2-1
TGTGCCAGCAGCCTTGTCCCCGAGAATGAGCAGTTCTTC,CASSLVPENEQFF,-,-,TRBV7-2,TRBJ2-1
TGTGCCAGCTCCCTGGGGCCAGGGGGCACTGAAGCTTTCTTT,CASSLGPGGTEAFF,TRBD1,-,TRBV27,TRBJ1-1
TGTGCCAGCAGTTTCAGGCAGGGCTTCTATGGCTACACCTTC,CASSFRQGFYGYTF,-,-,TRBV28,TRBJ1-2
TGTGCCAGCACCAGACAGGGGGCGCCTGGGGCCAACGTCCTGACTTTC,CASTRQGAPGANVLTF,TRBD1,few,TRBV7-9,TRBJ2-6
TGTGCCAGCAGCTTAGGAGGGGACAGTAATGAAAAACTGTTTTTT,CASSLGGDSNEKLFF,TRBD1,-,TRBV7-9,TRBJ1-4
TGTGCCAGCAGCGCCAGGGGTAGGTCGACAGATACGCAGTATTTT,CASSARGRSTDTQYF,-,-,TRBV9,TRBJ2-3
TGCGCCAGCAATAGACAGGCCACAGATACGCAGTATTTT,CASNRQATDTQYF,-,-,TRBV5-1,TRBJ2-3
TGTGCCACCAGCCCCCGGGTGCGTCAGCCCCAGCATTTT,CATSPRVRQPQHF,-,-,TRBV15,TRBJ1-5
TGCGCCAGCAGCTTGGGGCAGTATAGCAATCAGCCCCAGCATTTT,CASSLGQYSNQPQHF,-,-,TRBV5-1,TRBJ1-5
TGTGCCAGCTGGAGGTTTCAGAATGAGCAGTTCTTC,CASWRFQNEQFF,-,few,TRBV28,TRBJ2-1
TGTGCCTGGAGTGTAAGGGAGCGTTCACCCCTCCACTTT,CAWSVRERSPLHF,-,once,TRBV30,TRBJ1-6
TGTGCCTGGACCCGGGGGACAGGGGCATCCACTGAAGCTTTCTTT,CAWTRGTGASTEAFF,TRBD1,few,TRBV30,TRBJ1-1
TGCAGCGTTGAAAAACAGGGGACCAACGTCCTGACTTTC,CSVEKQGTNVLTF,TRBD1,few,TRBV29-1,TRBJ2-6
TGTGCCAGCAAGAATCGGAGGCGTAGGAGCAATCAGCCCCAGCATTTT,CASKNRRRRSNQPQHF,-,-,TRBV14,TRBJ1-5
TGTGCCAGCAGACCTTCAGGGGGACATAACTACGAGCAGTACTTC,CASRPSGGHNYEQYF,TRBD1,-,TRBV6-5,TRBJ2-7
TGTGCCAGCAGCTTGCGACTTACGAACACCGGGGAGCTGTTTTTT,CASSLRLTNTGELFF,-,few,TRBV5-6,TRBJ2-2
TGCGCCAGCAGCCAGGGTGGACAGGGTGGGTACAATGAGCAGTTCTTC,CASSQGGQGGYNEQFF,TRBD1,-,TRBV4-3,TRBJ2-1
TGCGCCAGCAGCTTGACGTGGGCGGGAGATGAGCAGTTCTTC,CASSLTWAGDEQFF,TRBD2,-,TRBV5-1,TRBJ2-1
TGTGCCAGCAGTCCTCAGGGACAAGAGACCCAGTACTTC,CASSPQGQETQYF,-,-,TRBV5-6,TRBJ2-5
TGTGCCAGCAGTGGGGCGGCAAACTACGAGCAGTACTTC,CASSGAANYEQYF,-,-,TRBV6-5,TRBJ2-7
TGTGCCAGCAGTGAAGGTGACAGGGCCCGGGAGACCCAGTACTTC,CASSEGDRARETQYF,TRBD1,-,TRBV2,TRBJ2-5
TGTGCCAGCAGCCCTGCGACAGGGAAAGGAGCTTTCTTT,CASSPATGKGAFF,TRBD1,-,TRBV28,TRBJ1-1
TGTGCCAGCAGTTTACACCGTTGGGAGCAGCCCCAGCATTTT,CASSLHRWEQPQHF,-,-,TRBV27,TRBJ1-5
TGCGCCAGCAGCTTGGTGCTAGCCTCCTACGAGCAGTACTTC,CASSLVLASYEQYF,-,-,TRBV5-1,TRBJ2-7
TGTGCCAGCAGACAGACAGGGGGTGAGAGCTACACCTTC,CASRQTGGESYTF,TRBD1,-,TRBV28,TRBJ1-2
TGCGCCAGCAGCTTGTGGGCAGGGAGGACCGGGGAGCTGTTTTTT,CASSLWAGRTGELFF,-,few,TRBV5-1,TRBJ2-2
TGTGCCAGCGCCGGGACAGGGCCTGTCGGGGAGCTGTTTTTT,CASAGTGPVGELFF,TRBD1,once,TRBV28,TRBJ2-2
TGTGCCAGCAGCTTGCTAGGGAGGTACAATGAGCAGTTCTTC,CASSLLGRYNEQFF,-,-,TRBV11-2,TRBJ2-1
TGCAGCGTTCGGCGGGATTGGGATGAGCAGTTCTTC,CSVRRDWDEQFF,-,-,TRBV29-1,TRBJ2-1
TGTGCCAGCAGCGCGGGACTGGCCTACAATGAGCAGTTCTTC,CASSAGLAYNEQFF,-,-,TRBV11-2,TRBJ2-1
TGTGCCAGCTCACCATTGGACGGGACTAGCGGGAGTTTGCAGCAGTACTTC,CASSPLDGTSGSLQQYF,TRBD2,-,TRBV18,TRBJ2-7
TGTGCCAGCAGCGTAGCAGGGGGTAACTATGGCTACACCTTC,CASSVAGGNYGYTF,TRBD1,few,TRBV9,TRBJ1-2
TGTGCCAGCAGCACCGGGGACTCTGGAAACACCATATATTTT,CASSTGDSGNTIYF,-,-,TRBV7-8,TRBJ1-3
TGCGCCAGCAGCTTCAGGAGGGGCTACGAGCAGTACTTC,CASSFRRGYEQYF,-,-,TRBV5-1,TRBJ2-7
TGTGCCAGTATGAGGCCAGTGACTGGGGCCAACGTCCTGACTTTC,CASMRPVTGANVLTF,-,-,TRBV19,TRBJ2-6
TGTGCCAGCAGTTGGACTAGCGGGAGCTTCTACGAGCAGTACTTC,CASSWTSGSFYEQYF,TRBD2,-,TRBV27,TRBJ2-7
TGTGCCACCAGCAGAGCCGGACAGGGCAATCAGCCCCAGCATTTT,CATSRAGQGNQPQHF,TRBD1,once,TRBV15,TRBJ1-5
TGTGCCAGCAGTTTTAGCTACGAGCAGTACTTC,CASSFSYEQYF,-,-,TRBV28,TRBJ2-7
TGCGCCAGCAGTGGGGGACTAGCGGGACAAGAGACCCAGTACTTC,CASSGGLAGQETQYF,TRBD2,-,TRBV10-1,TRBJ2-5
TGTGCCAGCAGTTTTGTTTCCAGGGGGCTTGGCTACACCTTC,CASSFVSRGLGYTF,TRBD1,-,TRBV28,TRBJ1-2
TGTGCCAGCAGCCCCATAGCGGTAGTCTCCTACAATGAGCAGTTCTTC,CASSPIAVVSYNEQFF,-,once,TRBV7-9,TRBJ2-1
TGTGCCAGCTTACTAACGGGGGGGGGATATGGCTACACCTTC,CASLLTGGGYGYTF,-,-,TRBV21-1,TRBJ1-2
TGTGCCAGTAGTATAGATACCGGGGCCTACAATGAGCAGTTCTTC,CASSIDTGAYNEQFF,-,once,TRBV19,TRBJ2-1